Listed here is a single T cell receptor beta chain. Antigen unknown. A multiplex PCR was run with 60 Vbeta primers and 13 Jbeta primers. Profiled with immunoSEQ multiplex PCR; TCRdb holds only in-frame clones, not every one. Its table lists 50,000 to 70,000 clones. The CDR3 length is 15 residues. V lost 5 bases and J 0 bases, leaving 11 bases between the germline ends. CDR1 and CDR2 (germline): PRHDT, FYEKMQ (reference sequence). The sample comes from a study of cytomegalovirus exposure and HLA in healthy donors. Across the whole study: Researchers previously reported finding about 110 million unique TCR beta sequences from approximately 200 million T cells. Findings and limits, study-wide: According to an earlier analysis, most TCR beta V segments yielded productive rearrangements about 87% or about 30% of the time. Relative to equally common others, HLA-associated TCR beta chains showed greater clonal expansion in a later analysis. Roughly uniform depth of sequencing across donors was assumed in presence/absence analyses.

The chain has TRBV13 and TRBJ2-1; D gene unclear. This TCR was recovered from a woman between 18 and 29 years old in good health and CMV-seronegative. The sample taken for sequencing was PBMCs. As DNA, the CDR3 is TGTGCCAGCAGCATTATGGGCCTCTCCTACAATGAGCAGTTCTTC. It specifies CASSIMGLSYNEQFF.